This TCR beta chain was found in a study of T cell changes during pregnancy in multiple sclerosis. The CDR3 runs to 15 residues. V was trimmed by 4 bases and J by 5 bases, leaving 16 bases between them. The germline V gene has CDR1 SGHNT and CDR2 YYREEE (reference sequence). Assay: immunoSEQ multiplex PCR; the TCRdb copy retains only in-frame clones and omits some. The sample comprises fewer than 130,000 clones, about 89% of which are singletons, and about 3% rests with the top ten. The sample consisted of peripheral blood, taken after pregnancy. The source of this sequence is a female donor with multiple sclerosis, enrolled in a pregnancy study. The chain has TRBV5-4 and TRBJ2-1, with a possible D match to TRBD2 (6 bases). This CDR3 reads CASSHSAGRDNEQFF. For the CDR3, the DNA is TGTGCCAGCAGCCACTCAGCGGGTAGAGACAATGAGCAGTTCTTC.